This TCR beta chain was obtained from a study of shared clonotypes between healthy human individuals. Background on the study: The people who gave samples were two women and a few men aged 18 to 49. Study observations and caveats: The small donor group covered limited genetic and exposure diversity. Larger richness was generally estimated for naive than memory subsets.

There are a few counts of this clone. Its target is unknown. The table came from immunoSEQ multiplex PCR; TCRdb's copy has only in-frame clones and leaves some out. The sample consists of approximately 240,000 clones, about 65% of them appearing once. Per germline, CDR1 SGHDT and CDR2 YYEEEE. CDR3 size: 15 residues. Deletions cut 0 bases from V and 0 bases from J, with 9 bases between. Into CD45RA+ naive and CD45RA-negative memory subsets, the CD4+ cells were split. The sample was memory CD4+ T cells sorted from blood. Subset defined: CD45RA-negative fraction. This chain uses TRBV5-6 with TRBJ1-2; D not resolved. The sequence derives from a young man in good health. CDR3 sequence: CASSLEGRANYGYTF. CDR3 DNA: TGTGCCAGCAGCTTGGAGGGTAGAGCTAACTATGGCTACACCTTC.